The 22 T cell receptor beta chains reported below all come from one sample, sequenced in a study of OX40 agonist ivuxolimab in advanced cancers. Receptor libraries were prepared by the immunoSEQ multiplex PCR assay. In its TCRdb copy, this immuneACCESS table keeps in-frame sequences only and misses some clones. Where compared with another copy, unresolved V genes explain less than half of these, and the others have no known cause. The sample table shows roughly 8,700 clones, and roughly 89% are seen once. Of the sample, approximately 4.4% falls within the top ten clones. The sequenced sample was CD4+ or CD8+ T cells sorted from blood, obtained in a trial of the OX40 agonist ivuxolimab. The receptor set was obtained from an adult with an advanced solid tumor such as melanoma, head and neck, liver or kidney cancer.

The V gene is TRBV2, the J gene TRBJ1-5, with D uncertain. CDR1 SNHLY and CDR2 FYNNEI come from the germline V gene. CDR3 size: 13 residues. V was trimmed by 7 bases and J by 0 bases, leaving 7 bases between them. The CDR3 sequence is CASTAHSNQPQHF. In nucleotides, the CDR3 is TGTGCCAGCACGGCACATAGCAATCAGCCCCAGCATTTT.

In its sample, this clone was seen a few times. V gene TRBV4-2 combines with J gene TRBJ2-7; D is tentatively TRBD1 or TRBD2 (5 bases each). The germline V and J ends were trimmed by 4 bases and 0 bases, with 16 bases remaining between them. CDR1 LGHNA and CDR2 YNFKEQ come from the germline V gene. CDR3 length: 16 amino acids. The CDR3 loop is CASSREGRGSSYEQYF. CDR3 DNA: TGTGCCAGCAGCCGAGAGGGGCGCGGTAGCTCCTACGAGCAGTACTTC.

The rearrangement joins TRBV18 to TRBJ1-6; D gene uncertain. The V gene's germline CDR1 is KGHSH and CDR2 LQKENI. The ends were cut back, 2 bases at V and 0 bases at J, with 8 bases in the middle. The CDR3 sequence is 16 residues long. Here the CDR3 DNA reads TGTGCCAGCTCACCATCGGCCCGCTCCTATAATTCACCCCTCCACTTT. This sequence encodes CASSPSARSYNSPLHF.

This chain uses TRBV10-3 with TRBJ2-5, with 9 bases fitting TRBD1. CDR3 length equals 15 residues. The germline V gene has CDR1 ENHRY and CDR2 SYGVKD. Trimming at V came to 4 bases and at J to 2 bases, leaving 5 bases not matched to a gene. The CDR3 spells CAISAPDRGQETQYF. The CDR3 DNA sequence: TGTGCCATCAGTGCCCCGGACAGGGGTCAAGAGACCCAGTACTTC.

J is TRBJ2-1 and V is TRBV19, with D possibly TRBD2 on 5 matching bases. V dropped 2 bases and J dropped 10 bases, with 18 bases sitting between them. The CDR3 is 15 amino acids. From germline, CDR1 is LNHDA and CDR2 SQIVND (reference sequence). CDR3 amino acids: CASSIRAVASEEQFF. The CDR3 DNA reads TGTGCCAGTAGTATAAGAGCGGTTGCAAGCGAGGAGCAGTTCTTC.

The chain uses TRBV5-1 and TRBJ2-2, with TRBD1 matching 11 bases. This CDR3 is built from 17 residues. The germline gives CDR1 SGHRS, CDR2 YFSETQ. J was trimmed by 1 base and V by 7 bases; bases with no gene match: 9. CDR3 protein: CASYVGQGDWNTGELFF. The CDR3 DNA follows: TGCGCCAGCTACGTGGGACAGGGGGATTGGAACACCGGGGAGCTGTTTTTT.

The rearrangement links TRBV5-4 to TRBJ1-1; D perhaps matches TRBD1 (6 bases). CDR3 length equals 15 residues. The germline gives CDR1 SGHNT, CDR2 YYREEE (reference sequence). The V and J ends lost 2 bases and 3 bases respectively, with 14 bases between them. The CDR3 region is CASSFGGGSYTEAFF. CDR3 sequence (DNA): TGTGCCAGCAGCTTTGGAGGGGGTTCGTACACTGAAGCTTTCTTT.

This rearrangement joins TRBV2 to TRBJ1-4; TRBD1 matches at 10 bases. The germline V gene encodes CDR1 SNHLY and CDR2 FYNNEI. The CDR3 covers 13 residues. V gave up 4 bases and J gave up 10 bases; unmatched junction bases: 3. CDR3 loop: CASSVGTGVKLFF. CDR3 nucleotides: TGTGCCAGCAGTGTTGGGACAGGGGTAAAACTGTTTTTT.

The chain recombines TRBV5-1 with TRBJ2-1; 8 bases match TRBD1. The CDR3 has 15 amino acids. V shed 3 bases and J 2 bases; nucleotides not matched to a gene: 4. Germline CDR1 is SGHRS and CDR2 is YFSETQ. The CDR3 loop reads CASSSSDRAYNEQFF. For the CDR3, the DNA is TGCGCCAGCAGCTCGTCGGACAGGGCCTACAATGAGCAGTTCTTC.

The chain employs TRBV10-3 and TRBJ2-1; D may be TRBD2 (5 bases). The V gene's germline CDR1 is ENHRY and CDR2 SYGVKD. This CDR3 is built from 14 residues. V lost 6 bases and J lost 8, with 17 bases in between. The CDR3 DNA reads TGTGCCATCAGCCCCAGACTACCTGTCGATGAGCAGTTCTTC. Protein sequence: CAISPRLPVDEQFF.

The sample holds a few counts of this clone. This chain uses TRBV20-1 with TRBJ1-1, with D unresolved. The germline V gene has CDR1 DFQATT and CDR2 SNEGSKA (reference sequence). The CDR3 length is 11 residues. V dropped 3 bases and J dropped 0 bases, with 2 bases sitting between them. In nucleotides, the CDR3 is TGCAGTGCTAGGCTGAACACTGAAGCTTTCTTT. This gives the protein CSARLNTEAFF.

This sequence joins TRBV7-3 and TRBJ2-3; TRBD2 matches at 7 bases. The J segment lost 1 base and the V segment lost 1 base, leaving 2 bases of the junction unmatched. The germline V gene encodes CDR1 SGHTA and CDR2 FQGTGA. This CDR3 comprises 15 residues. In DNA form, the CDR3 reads TGTGCCAGCAGCTTAAACAGCGGGGGCACAGATACGCAGTATTTT. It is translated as CASSLNSGGTDTQYF.

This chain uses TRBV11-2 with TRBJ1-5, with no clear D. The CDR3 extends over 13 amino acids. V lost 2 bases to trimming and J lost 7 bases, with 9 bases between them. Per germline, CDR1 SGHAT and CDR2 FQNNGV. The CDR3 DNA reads TGTGCCAGCAGCTTATCCTTAAGGCAGCCCCAGCATTTT. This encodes CASSLSLRQPQHF.

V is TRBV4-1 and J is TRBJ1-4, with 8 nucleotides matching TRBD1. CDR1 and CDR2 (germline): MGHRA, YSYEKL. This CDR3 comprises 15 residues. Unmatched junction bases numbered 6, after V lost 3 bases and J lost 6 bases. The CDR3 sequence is CASSQPGGRDEKLFF. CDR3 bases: TGCGCCAGCAGCCAGCCAGGGGGCAGGGATGAAAAACTGTTTTTT.

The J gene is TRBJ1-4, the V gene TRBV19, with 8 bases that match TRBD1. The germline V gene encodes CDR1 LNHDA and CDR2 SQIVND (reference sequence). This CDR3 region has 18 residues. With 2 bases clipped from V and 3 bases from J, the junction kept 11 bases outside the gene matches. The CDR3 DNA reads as TGTGCCAGTAGTATATCGTTCGGCAGGGGGCTTGCTAATGAAAAACTGTTTTTT. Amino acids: CASSISFGRGLANEKLFF.

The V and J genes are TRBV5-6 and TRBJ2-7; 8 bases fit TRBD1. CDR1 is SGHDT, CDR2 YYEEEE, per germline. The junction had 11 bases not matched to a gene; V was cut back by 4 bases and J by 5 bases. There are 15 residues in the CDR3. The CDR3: CASSPRLGQVDEQYV. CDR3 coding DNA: TGTGCCAGCAGCCCGCGTCTGGGACAGGTCGACGAGCAGTACGTC.

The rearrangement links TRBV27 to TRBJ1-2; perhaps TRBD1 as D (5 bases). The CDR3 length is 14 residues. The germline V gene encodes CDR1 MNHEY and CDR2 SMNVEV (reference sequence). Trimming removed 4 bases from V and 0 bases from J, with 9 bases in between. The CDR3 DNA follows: TGTGCCAGCAGTTGGGGCAGAGCTAACTATGGCTACACCTTC. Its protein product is CASSWGRANYGYTF.

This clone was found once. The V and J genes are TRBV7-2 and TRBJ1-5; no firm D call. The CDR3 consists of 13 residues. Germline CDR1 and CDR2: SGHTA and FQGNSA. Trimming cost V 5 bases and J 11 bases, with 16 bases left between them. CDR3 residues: CASSEAFTTAQHF. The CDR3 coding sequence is TGTGCCAGCAGCGAAGCGTTTACTACAGCCCAGCATTTT.

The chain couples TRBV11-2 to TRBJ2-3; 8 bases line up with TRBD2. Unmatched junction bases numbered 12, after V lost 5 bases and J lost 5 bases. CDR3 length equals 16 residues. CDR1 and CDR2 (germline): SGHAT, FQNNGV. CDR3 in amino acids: CASSEEREWTLDTQYF. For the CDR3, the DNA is TGTGCCAGCAGCGAGGAGCGGGAGTGGACCTTAGATACGCAGTATTTT.

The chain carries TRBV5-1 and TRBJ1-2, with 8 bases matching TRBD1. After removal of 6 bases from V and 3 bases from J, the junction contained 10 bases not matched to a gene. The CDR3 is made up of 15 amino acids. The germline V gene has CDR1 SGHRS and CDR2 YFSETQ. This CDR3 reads CASKTGQDRDYGYTF. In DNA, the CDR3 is TGCGCCAGCAAAACTGGTCAGGACAGGGACTATGGCTACACCTTC. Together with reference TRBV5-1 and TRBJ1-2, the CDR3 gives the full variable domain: KAGVTQTPRYLIKTRGQQVTLSCSPISGHRSVSWYQQTPGQGLQFLFEYFSETQRNKGNFPGRFSGRQFSNSRSEMNVSTLELGDSALYLCASKTGQDRDYGYTFGSGTRLTVV.

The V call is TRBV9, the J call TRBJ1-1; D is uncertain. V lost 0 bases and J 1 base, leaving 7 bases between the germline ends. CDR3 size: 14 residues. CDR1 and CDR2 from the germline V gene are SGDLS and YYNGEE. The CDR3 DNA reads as TGTGCCAGCAGCGTAGCTACGGAGAACACTGAAGCTTTCTTT. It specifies CASSVATENTEAFF.

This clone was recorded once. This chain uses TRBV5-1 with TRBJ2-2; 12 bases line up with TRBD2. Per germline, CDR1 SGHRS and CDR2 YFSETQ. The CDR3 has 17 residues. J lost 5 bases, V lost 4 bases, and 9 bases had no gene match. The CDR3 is CASSTRLAGDGTGELFF. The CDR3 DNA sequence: TGCGCCAGCAGCACAAGACTAGCGGGAGACGGGACCGGGGAGCTGTTTTTT.